The rows below give T cell receptor beta chains drawn from one sample of a study of blood T cell repertoires in COVID-19. The assay was immunoSEQ multiplex PCR, and TCRdb's table has in-frame clones only and misses some. The sample records under 14,000 clones, roughly 76% being singletons. Material: peripheral blood. The receptors were gathered from a man between 65 and 85 years old with active COVID-19. Each CDR3 is given with its conserved first and last residue. Fields, in order: J gene, V gene, clone size, D gene, CDR3 protein, CDR3 DNA. A D gene is named only where the DNA matches it firmly. Size is omitted from some rows. Given values are once, few, many or a class for expanded clones.

j_call: TRBJ1-1; v_call: TRBV5-1; clone_size: -; d_call: -; cdr3_aa: CASSTQGGGTEAFF; cdr3_nt: TGCGCCAGCAGCACTCAGGGTGGTGGCACTGAAGCTTTCTTT
j_call: TRBJ2-3; v_call: TRBV19; clone_size: -; d_call: TRBD1; cdr3_aa: CASSIRDSFSDTQYF; cdr3_nt: TGTGCCAGTAGTATACGGGACAGCTTTTCAGATACGCAGTATTTT
j_call: TRBJ1-1; v_call: TRBV6-5; clone_size: -; d_call: -; cdr3_aa: CASRDQGWSTEAFF; cdr3_nt: TGTGCCAGCAGGGACCAGGGATGGAGCACTGAAGCTTTCTTT
j_call: TRBJ2-5; v_call: TRBV12-2; clone_size: -; d_call: -; cdr3_aa: CASRPGETQYF; cdr3_nt: TGTGCAAGTCGCCCGGGGGAGACCCAGTACTTC
j_call: TRBJ1-5; v_call: TRBV6-1; clone_size: -; d_call: TRBD1; cdr3_aa: CASSASGGATNQPQHF; cdr3_nt: TGTGCCAGCAGTGCCTCAGGGGGCGCGACCAATCAGCCCCAGCATTTT
j_call: TRBJ1-3; v_call: TRBV7-9; clone_size: -; d_call: TRBD1; cdr3_aa: CASSLVEGATGNTIYF; cdr3_nt: TGTGCCAGCAGCTTAGTGGAGGGGGCCACTGGAAACACCATATATTTT
j_call: TRBJ1-1; v_call: TRBV18; clone_size: -; d_call: TRBD1; cdr3_aa: CASSQGAQGEAFF; cdr3_nt: TGTGCCAGCTCACAGGGGGCGCAGGGTGAAGCTTTCTTT
j_call: TRBJ2-1; v_call: TRBV29-1; clone_size: -; d_call: -; cdr3_aa: CSVEESSNEQFF; cdr3_nt: TGCAGCGTTGAAGAATCCTCGAATGAGCAGTTCTTC
j_call: TRBJ1-3; v_call: TRBV10-3; clone_size: -; d_call: TRBD1; cdr3_aa: CAISERDRGTGNTIYF; cdr3_nt: TGTGCCATCAGTGAGAGGGACAGGGGGACTGGAAACACCATATATTTT
j_call: TRBJ2-5; v_call: TRBV5-4; clone_size: -; d_call: TRBD2; cdr3_aa: CASSLGGGVMETQYF; cdr3_nt: TGTGCCAGCAGCTTGGGCGGGGGGGTGATGGAGACCCAGTACTTC
j_call: TRBJ2-1; v_call: TRBV9; clone_size: few; d_call: -; cdr3_aa: CASSVGVGDNEQFF; cdr3_nt: TGTGCCAGCAGCGTAGGGGTCGGGGACAATGAGCAGTTCTTC
j_call: TRBJ2-3; v_call: TRBV5-6; clone_size: -; d_call: -; cdr3_aa: CASTRLGLGTDTQYF; cdr3_nt: TGTGCCAGCACCCGGTTGGGGCTGGGCACAGATACGCAGTATTTT
j_call: TRBJ1-6; v_call: TRBV4-1; clone_size: -; d_call: -; cdr3_aa: CASSKVAEGNNSPLHF; cdr3_nt: TGCGCCAGCAGCAAAGTCGCCGAGGGAAATAATTCACCCCTCCACTTT
j_call: TRBJ1-1; v_call: TRBV18; clone_size: -; d_call: -; cdr3_aa: CASSPITGREAFF; cdr3_nt: TGTGCCAGCTCACCAATAACAGGTCGAGAAGCTTTCTTT